This TCR beta chain comes out of a study of PD-L1 blockade in urothelial cancer. Study context: Patients, treated from 2014 onward, received atezolizumab 1,200 mg intravenously every 3 weeks.

Germline values: CDR1 MNHEY, CDR2 SMNVEV (reference sequence). Trimming took 6 bases from V and 6 from J, leaving 9 bases between them. The CDR3 has 11 residues. Profiled with immunoSEQ multiplex PCR; TCRdb holds only in-frame clones, not every one. In the table there are some 60,000 clones, about 82% of which are singletons. Findings and caveats of the study: Patients with durable benefit had greater blood expansion of tumor-associated TCR clones 3 weeks into treatment.

Points on this clone: Its antigen is unknown.

It was locally advanced or metastatic urothelial carcinoma that patients had. The chain couples TRBV27 to TRBJ2-7; D is unclear. This clonotype originated in a man aged 50-60 years with urothelial cancer. The specimen comprised PBMCs, sampled around atezolizumab (anti-PD-L1) treatment. CDR3 region: CASRAVFEQYF. The CDR3 region has the DNA TGTGCCAGCAGGGCGGTTTTCGAGCAGTACTTC.